The 8 T cell receptor beta chains below come from one sample, sequenced in a study of human versus mouse CDR3 diversity and MHC coevolution. Clones were read by immunoSEQ multiplex PCR, and TCRdb kept only the in-frame ones, dropping some. The table lists 60,000 or so clones, just under 95% of them singletons. Sequenced material: naive CD4+ T cells from blood. Subset described: CD45RO-negative CD62L-positive naive CD4 T cells. Receptors originate from a person aged 55 to 75 in good health.

The J gene is TRBJ2-3, the V gene TRBV4-1, with unresolved D. The CDR3 consists of 13 residues. Germline V gene data show CDR1 as MGHRA and CDR2 as YSYEKL. Trimming removed 2 bases from V and 2 bases from J, with 5 bases in between. DNA of the CDR3: TGCGCCAGCAGCCAACAACTCACAGATACGCAGTATTTT. Its translation is CASSQQLTDTQYF.

CDR3 nucleotides: TGTGCCAGCAGTGAGGGGACAGGGGTTTGGGCTTTCTTT. As protein: CASSEGTGVWAFF. The chain employs TRBV2 and TRBJ1-1; 10 positions match TRBD1. The germline CDR1 and CDR2 sequences are SNHLY and FYNNEI. V lost 3 bases to trimming and J lost 11 bases; unmatched junction nucleotides: 6. The CDR3 spans 13 residues.

The rearrangement joins TRBV11-2 to TRBJ2-5, with 10 bases aligning to TRBD2. The CDR3 sequence is 19 residues long. With V trimmed by 5 bases and J by 2 bases, 17 bases remained unmatched. The germline V gene has CDR1 SGHAT and CDR2 FQNNGV. Written as DNA, the CDR3 is TGTGCCAGCAGCATCCTGGGGGCTAGCGGGAGTAGGACGCAAGAGACCCAGTACTTC. The encoded protein is CASSILGASGSRTQETQYF.

The chain employs TRBV11-3 and TRBJ2-3, with 7 bases lining up with TRBD1. The CDR3 is 15 amino acids. Trimming took 1 base from V and 0 from J; bases not matched to a gene: 1. The germline gives CDR1 SGHNT, CDR2 YENEEA. As DNA, the CDR3 is TGTGCCAGCAGCTTAGGGGACAGAAGCACAGATACGCAGTATTTT. This sequence encodes CASSLGDRSTDTQYF.

This clone was found once. DNA of the CDR3: TGCGCCAGCAGCCCCGGGACAGGGGGGATAGGGACCCAGTACTTC. Its protein is CASSPGTGGIGTQYF. The chain recombines TRBV10-1 with TRBJ2-5; 11 bases match TRBD1. V lost 6 bases, J lost 7 bases, and 10 bases stayed unmatched. There are 15 residues in the CDR3. CDR1 and CDR2 from the germline V gene are WNHNN and SYGVQD (reference sequence).

This rearrangement joins TRBV6-6 to TRBJ1-2, with 7 bases identical to TRBD1. J gave up 4 bases and V 5 bases, and 4 bases lay outside the gene matches. The CDR3 spans 13 residues. The germline CDR1 and CDR2 sequences are MNHNY and SVGAGI (reference sequence). This CDR3 reads CASSAAGGYGYTF. The CDR3 DNA sequence: TGTGCCAGCAGTGCGGCAGGGGGCTATGGCTACACCTTC.

V is TRBV19 and J is TRBJ2-5; maybe TRBD1 (6 bases). V was cut by 3 bases and J by 4 bases, with 9 bases left in between. The CDR3 has 13 residues. Germline V gene lookup returns CDR1 LNHDA and CDR2 SQIVND (reference sequence). CDR3 sequence: CASSMSRGETQYF. Here the CDR3 DNA reads TGTGCCAGTAGTATGAGCAGGGGAGAGACCCAGTACTTC.

This clone was seen just once. The chain recombines TRBV4-1 with TRBJ2-2, with TRBD2 matching 11 bases. V lost 4 bases to trimming and J lost 9 bases; unmatched junction nucleotides: 7. Germline V lookup: CDR1 MGHRA, CDR2 YSYEKL. The CDR3 is 15 residues long. The CDR3 reads CASSPGLAGRRELFF. The CDR3 DNA follows: TGCGCCAGCAGCCCCGGACTAGCGGGTAGGCGGGAGCTGTTTTTT.